This T cell receptor (beta chain) stems from a study of CXCR3-negative and CXCR3-positive naive CD8 T cells. Whole-study results and caveats: Most assays were run on fresh PBMCs (CXCR3 expression partially decreased after cryopreservation). CXCR3-negative and CXCR3-positive naive cells shared comparable TRBV-TRBJ usage, but memory cells did not.

This CDR3 is built from 14 residues. Looked up from germline, CDR1 is LNHNV and CDR2 is YYDKDF (reference sequence). UMI-labeled 5' RACE yielded the TRB cDNA libraries. TCRdb processed the 5' RACE reads again and assigns one entry to each CDR3 protein, with no DNA. This specimen shows 56,000 or so distinct CDR3 sequences; the ten leading clones hold 20% to 25%. As concerns this clonotype: The target antigen is unknown.

The chain combines TRBV15 with TRBJ2-1; TCRdb calls TRBD1, which cannot be checked without DNA. This TCR derives from a human donor in good health. Some clones in this sample may be carry-over from other donors' samples. Sample: memory CD8+ T cells from blood. The CDR3 protein is CATSRVLGAFEQFF.